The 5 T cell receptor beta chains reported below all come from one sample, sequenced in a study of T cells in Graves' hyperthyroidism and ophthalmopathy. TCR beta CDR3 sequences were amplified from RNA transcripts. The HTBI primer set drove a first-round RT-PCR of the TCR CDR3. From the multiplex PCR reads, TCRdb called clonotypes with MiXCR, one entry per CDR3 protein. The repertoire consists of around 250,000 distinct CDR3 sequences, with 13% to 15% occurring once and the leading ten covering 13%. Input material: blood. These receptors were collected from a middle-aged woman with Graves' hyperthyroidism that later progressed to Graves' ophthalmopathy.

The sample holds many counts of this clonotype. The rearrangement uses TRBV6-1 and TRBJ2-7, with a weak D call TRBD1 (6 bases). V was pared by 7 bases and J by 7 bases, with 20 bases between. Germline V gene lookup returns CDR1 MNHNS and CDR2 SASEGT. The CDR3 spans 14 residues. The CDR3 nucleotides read TGTGCCAGCACCGAACCGGCTGGGGGCCCAGAGCAGTACTTC. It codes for CASTEPAGGPEQYF.

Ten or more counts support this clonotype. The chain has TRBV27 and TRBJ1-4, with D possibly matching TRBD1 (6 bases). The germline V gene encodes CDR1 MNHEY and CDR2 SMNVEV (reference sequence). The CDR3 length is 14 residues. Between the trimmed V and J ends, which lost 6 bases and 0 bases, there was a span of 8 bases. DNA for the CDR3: TGTGCCAGCAGGAGACAGGCAACTAATGAAAAACTGTTTTTT. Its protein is CASRRQATNEKLFF.

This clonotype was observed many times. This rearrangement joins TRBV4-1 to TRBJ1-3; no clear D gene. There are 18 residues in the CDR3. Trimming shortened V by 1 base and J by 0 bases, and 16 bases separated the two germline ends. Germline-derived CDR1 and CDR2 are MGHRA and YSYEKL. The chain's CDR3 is CASSQGNARTFSGNTIYF. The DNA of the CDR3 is TGCGCCAGCAGCCAAGGGAACGCCAGGACCTTCTCTGGAAACACCATATATTTT.

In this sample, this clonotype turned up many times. The DNA of the CDR3 is TGTGCCAGCAGCCAAGAACACAGGACTGAAGCTTTCTTT. Translating gives CASSQEHRTEAFF. The V gene is TRBV14, the J gene TRBJ1-1; weak D call: TRBD1 (5 bases). Germline V gene lookup returns CDR1 SGHDN and CDR2 FVKESK. This CDR3 has 13 residues. The V end was cut by 0 bases, the J end by 5 bases, with 7 bases between. The complete variable domain, with remaining parts taken from reference TRBV14 and TRBJ1-1, reads EAGVTQFPSHSVIEKGQTVTLRCDPISGHDNLYWYRRVMGKEIKFLLHFVKESKQDESGMPNNRFLAERTGGTYSTLKVQPAELEDSGVYFCASSQEHRTEAFFGQGTRLTVV.

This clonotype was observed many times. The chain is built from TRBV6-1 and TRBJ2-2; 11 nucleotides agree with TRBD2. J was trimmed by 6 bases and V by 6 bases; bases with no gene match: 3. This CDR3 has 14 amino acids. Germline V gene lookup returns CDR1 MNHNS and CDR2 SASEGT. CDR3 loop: CASRLAGEAGELFF. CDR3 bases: TGTGCCAGCAGACTAGCGGGAGAGGCCGGGGAGCTGTTTTTT.